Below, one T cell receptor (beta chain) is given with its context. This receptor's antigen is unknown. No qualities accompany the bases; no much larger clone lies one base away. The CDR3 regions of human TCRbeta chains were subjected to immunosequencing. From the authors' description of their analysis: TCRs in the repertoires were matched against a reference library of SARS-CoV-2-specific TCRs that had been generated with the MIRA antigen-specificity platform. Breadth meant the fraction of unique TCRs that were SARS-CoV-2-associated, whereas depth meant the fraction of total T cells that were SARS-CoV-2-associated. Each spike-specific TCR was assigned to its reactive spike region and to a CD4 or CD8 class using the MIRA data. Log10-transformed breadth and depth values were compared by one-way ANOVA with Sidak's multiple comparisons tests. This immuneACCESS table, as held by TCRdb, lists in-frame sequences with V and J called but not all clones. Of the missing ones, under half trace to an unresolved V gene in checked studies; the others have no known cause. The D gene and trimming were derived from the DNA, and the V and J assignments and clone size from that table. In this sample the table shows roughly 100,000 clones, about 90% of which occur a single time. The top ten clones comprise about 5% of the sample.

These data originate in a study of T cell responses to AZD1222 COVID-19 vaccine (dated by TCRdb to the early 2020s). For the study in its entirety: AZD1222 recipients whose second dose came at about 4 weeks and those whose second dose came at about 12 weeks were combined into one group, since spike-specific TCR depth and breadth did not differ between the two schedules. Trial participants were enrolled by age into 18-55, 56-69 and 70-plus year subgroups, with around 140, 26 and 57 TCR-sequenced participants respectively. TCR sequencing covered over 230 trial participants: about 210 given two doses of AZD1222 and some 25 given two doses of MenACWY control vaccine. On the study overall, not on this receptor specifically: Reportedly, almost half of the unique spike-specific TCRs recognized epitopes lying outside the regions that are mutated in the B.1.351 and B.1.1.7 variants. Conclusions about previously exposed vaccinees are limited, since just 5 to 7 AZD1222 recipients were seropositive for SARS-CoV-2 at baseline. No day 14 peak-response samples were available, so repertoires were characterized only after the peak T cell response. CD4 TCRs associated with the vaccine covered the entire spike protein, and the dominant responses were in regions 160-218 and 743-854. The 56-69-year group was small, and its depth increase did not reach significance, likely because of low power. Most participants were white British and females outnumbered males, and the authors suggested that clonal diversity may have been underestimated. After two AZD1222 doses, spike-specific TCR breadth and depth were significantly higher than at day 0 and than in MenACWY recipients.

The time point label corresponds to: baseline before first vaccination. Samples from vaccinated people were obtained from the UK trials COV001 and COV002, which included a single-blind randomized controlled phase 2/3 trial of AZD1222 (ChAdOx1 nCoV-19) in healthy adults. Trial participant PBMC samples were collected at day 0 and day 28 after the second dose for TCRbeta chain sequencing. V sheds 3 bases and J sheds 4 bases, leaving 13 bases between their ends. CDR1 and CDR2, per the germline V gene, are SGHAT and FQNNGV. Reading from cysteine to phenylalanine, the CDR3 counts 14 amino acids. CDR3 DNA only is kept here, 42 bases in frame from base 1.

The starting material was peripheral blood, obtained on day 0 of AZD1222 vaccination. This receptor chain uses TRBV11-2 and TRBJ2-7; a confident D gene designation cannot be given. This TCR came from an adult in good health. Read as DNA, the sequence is TGTGCCAGCAGCTTGCGGAATCACCAATACGAGCAGTACTTC. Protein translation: CASSLRNHQYEQYF.